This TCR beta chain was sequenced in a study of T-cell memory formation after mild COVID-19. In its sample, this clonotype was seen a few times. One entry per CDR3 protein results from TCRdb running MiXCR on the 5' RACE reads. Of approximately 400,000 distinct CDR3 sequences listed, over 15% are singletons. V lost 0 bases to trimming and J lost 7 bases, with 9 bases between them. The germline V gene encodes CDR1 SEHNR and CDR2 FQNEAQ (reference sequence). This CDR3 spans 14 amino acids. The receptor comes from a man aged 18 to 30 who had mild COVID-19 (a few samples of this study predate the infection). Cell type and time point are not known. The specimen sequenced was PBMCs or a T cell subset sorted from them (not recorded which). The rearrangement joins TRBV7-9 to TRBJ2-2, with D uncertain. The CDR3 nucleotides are TGTGCCAGCAGCTTAGCGTTATTCGGCGGGGAGCTGTTTTTT. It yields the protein CASSLALFGGELFF.